This is a list of T cell receptor beta chains from one sample in a study of PD-L1 blockade in urothelial cancer. Profiled with immunoSEQ multiplex PCR; TCRdb holds only in-frame clones, not every one. The repertoire consists of about 110,000 clones, with approximately 90% occurring once and the leading ten covering around 4%. The starting material was PBMCs, obtained around atezolizumab (anti-PD-L1) treatment. The source of these receptors is a man aged 55 to 70 with urothelial cancer. Both conserved end residues are part of each CDR3. The D gene is left open where the match is weak. Size tells how often a clone was seen (once, few, many) or the class of an expanded clone, and some rows leave it out.

V gene	D gene	J gene	clone size	CDR3 DNA	CDR3 protein
TRBV9	NA	TRBJ2-3	NA	TGTGCCAGCAGCTTGGACAGCCTACCAGATACGCAGTATTTT	CASSLDSLPDTQYF
TRBV5-4	NA	TRBJ1-6	NA	TGTGCCAGCAGCCTGGCCGGAGAGTATTCACCCCTCCACTTT	CASSLAGEYSPLHF
TRBV5-1	TRBD1	TRBJ1-1	NA	TGCGCCAGCGGCCGGACAGGGGGCACAACTGAAGCTTTCTTT	CASGRTGGTTEAFF
TRBV15	NA	TRBJ2-2	few	TGTGCCACCAGCAGAGTCAGGTCCGCCGGGGAGCTGTTTTTT	CATSRVRSAGELFF
TRBV19	TRBD1	TRBJ1-5	NA	TGTGCCAGTACAGGGACAGGGAATCAGCCCCAGCATTTT	CASTGTGNQPQHF
TRBV5-1	TRBD2	TRBJ2-5	NA	TGCGCCAGCAGCTTGGAAGGGCGACGGGGGGGTCTCCAAGAGACCCAGTACTTC	CASSLEGRRGGLQETQYF
TRBV4-1	TRBD1	TRBJ1-1	NA	TGCGCCAGCAGCCAAGAAGGGACAGCGAACACTGAAGCTTTCTTT	CASSQEGTANTEAFF
TRBV2	TRBD1	TRBJ2-7	NA	TGTGCCAGCAGGCGAGGACAGGTCTCCTACGAGCAGTACTTC	CASRRGQVSYEQYF
TRBV15	TRBD1	TRBJ1-1	NA	TGTGCCACCAGCCCAGGGGGCAGCATGAACACTGAAGCTTTCTTT	CATSPGGSMNTEAFF
TRBV10-1	NA	TRBJ1-4	NA	TGCGCCAGCAGTGAAGGGGGAACTCTTAATGAAAAACTGTTTTTT	CASSEGGTLNEKLFF
TRBV7-2	NA	TRBJ1-2	NA	TGTGCCAGCAGCTTGGACAAGACTAACTATGGCTACACCTTC	CASSLDKTNYGYTF
TRBV6-5	NA	TRBJ2-5	NA	TGTGCCAGCAGTTACTCGATTGGCGTCCAGGGGGAGACCCAGTACTTC	CASSYSIGVQGETQYF
TRBV30	NA	TRBJ2-2	NA	TGTGCCTGGGGGGGAGGGGGGACGACCTGGGAGCTGTTTTTT	CAWGGGGTTWELFF
TRBV10-3	NA	TRBJ1-3	NA	TGTGCCATCAGTGAAACTCTCAACTCTGGAAACACCATATATTTT	CAISETLNSGNTIYF
TRBV11-3	TRBD1	TRBJ2-7	NA	TGTGCCAGCAGCAGAGGACAGGGGGCATCCTACGAGCAGTACTTC	CASSRGQGASYEQYF